A selection of T cell receptor beta chains follows, all from one sample in a study of T cells after somatic rescue of genetic block. TCRdb keeps only in-frame clones here, not all; method: immunoSEQ multiplex PCR. The sample includes 80,000 to 90,000 clones, over 80% of them seen just once. The source material was peripheral blood mononuclear cells (PBMCs). These receptors were obtained from a woman aged 18 to 35. The CDR3 runs from the conserved cysteine through the conserved F or W. D genes are given only for firm matches. Clone size appears in some rows only: once, few, many, or a class for an expanded clone.

TRBJ2-4 TRBV5-8 NA NA TGTGCCAGCAGCTTAGGCAGGGCAGCCAAAAACATTCAGTACTTC CASSLGRAAKNIQYF
TRBJ2-2 TRBV19 NA NA TGTGCCAGTAGTAGTAGCTCGGCGTCCGGGGAGCTGTTTTTT CASSSSSASGELFF
TRBJ1-2 TRBV27 TRBD1 once TGTGCCAGCAGTGAGAGGGGGCCTTTTGGCTACACCTTC CASSERGPFGYTF
TRBJ2-1 TRBV18 NA NA TGTGCCAGCTCACCCAGACTCCACCCTAAGTACAATGAGCAGTTCTTC CASSPRLHPKYNEQFF
TRBJ1-2 TRBV4-3 NA NA TGCGCCAGCAGCCCCCTAGGCCGCTATGGCTACACCTTC CASSPLGRYGYTF
TRBJ1-5 TRBV6-6 NA few TGTGCCAGCAGTTACGGCCTGCCAGGTAGCAATCAGCCCCAGCATTTT CASSYGLPGSNQPQHF
TRBJ2-3 TRBV27 NA NA TGTGCCAGCAGGAGCACAGATACGCAGTATTTT CASRSTDTQYF
TRBJ2-1 TRBV29-1 NA NA TGCAGCGTTGAATCTAGCCATGAGCAGTTCTTC CSVESSHEQFF
TRBJ2-2 TRBV4-1 NA NA TGCGCCAGCAGCCAAGCAATTGGCGGGGAGCTGTTTTTT CASSQAIGGELFF
TRBJ2-2 TRBV18 NA NA TGTGCCAGCTCACCATTGGGGAGAAGCACCGGGGAGCTGTTTTTT CASSPLGRSTGELFF
TRBJ1-1 TRBV6-5 TRBD1 NA TGTGCCAGCAGTTACCCGGGGACAGGGAGGCACACTGAAGCTTTCTTT CASSYPGTGRHTEAFF
TRBJ2-6 TRBV10-3 NA NA TGTGCCATCAGTGCAATCCCCCCCGAAAGCTCTGGGGCCAACGTCCTGACTTTC CAISAIPPESSGANVLTF
TRBJ1-1 TRBV6-1 NA once TGTGCCAGCAGTGAAGGGGGTGTCACTGAAGCTTTCTTT CASSEGGVTEAFF
TRBJ2-5 TRBV4-2 NA NA TGTGCCAGCAGCCAAGGTTATGTCCAGTACTTC CASSQGYVQYF
TRBJ2-7 TRBV9 TRBD2 NA TGTGCCAGCAGCGTTGGTCATGGCGGGAGGGCCTGGGACGAGCAGTACTTC CASSVGHGGRAWDEQYF
TRBJ2-6 TRBV15 TRBD1 NA TGTGCCACCAGCAGGAGGGACAGCTCTGGGGCCAACGTCCTGACTTTC CATSRRDSSGANVLTF
TRBJ2-7 TRBV30 NA once TGTGCCTGGAGTGTATGGGGCCAGGGGAGCGAGCAGTACTTC CAWSVWGQGSEQYF
TRBJ2-1 TRBV7-8 NA NA TGTGCCAGCAGCCTAGTAGTCCCCCGCCAGGGGCTCAGGTACAATGAGCAGTTCTTC CASSLVVPRQGLRYNEQFF
TRBJ2-1 TRBV10-3 TRBD1 NA TGTGCCATGTCAACGGGACAGTATGAGCAGTTCTTC CAMSTGQYEQFF
TRBJ1-2 TRBV2 TRBD1 NA TGTGCCAGCAGTTTCGGACAGGGGTATGGCTACACCTTC CASSFGQGYGYTF
TRBJ2-1 TRBV2 NA NA TGTGCCAGCAGTGGCCTGTCTAGCACCAAGCATGACTACAATGAGCAGTTCTTC CASSGLSSTKHDYNEQFF
TRBJ1-4 TRBV28 NA NA TGTGCCAGCTCGCCCGGACGGACTACACTGTTTTTT CASSPGRTTLFF
TRBJ2-7 TRBV2 TRBD1 NA TGTGCCAGCAGGGGACAGGGAAACTCCTACGAGCAGTACTTC CASRGQGNSYEQYF
TRBJ1-4 TRBV5-1 NA NA TGCGCCAGCAGCTTGGGGGCAGCAACTAATGAAAAACTGTTTTTT CASSLGAATNEKLFF
TRBJ1-4 TRBV2 NA NA TGTGCCAGCATGGGGGGCACTAATGAAAAACTGTTTTTT CASMGGTNEKLFF
TRBJ2-7 TRBV28 NA NA TGTGCCAGCAGTCGAACCTACGAGCAGTACTTC CASSRTYEQYF
TRBJ2-3 TRBV5-1 NA few TGCGCCAGCAGCTTCTGGGGGAGAGATACGCAGTATTTT CASSFWGRDTQYF
TRBJ1-1 TRBV11-3 NA few TGTGCCAGCAGCTTTCGGGGCGAGAACACTGAAGCTTTCTTT CASSFRGENTEAFF
TRBJ2-3 TRBV11-2 TRBD1 NA TGTGCCAGCAGCTTTCGGGACAGGGAGCCAGATACGCAGTATTTT CASSFRDREPDTQYF
TRBJ1-5 TRBV7-8 NA once TGTGCCAGCAGCCGTTTATGGGGTGGGGGGAGCAATCAGCCCCAGCATTTT CASSRLWGGGSNQPQHF
TRBJ2-3 TRBV4-1 NA NA TGCGCCAGCAGCCAAGAAGGCGGGATAAGCACAGATACGCAGTATTTT CASSQEGGISTDTQYF
TRBJ1-4 TRBV18 TRBD1 NA TGTGCCAGCTCGGGACAGGGGGCAACTAATGAAAAACTGTTTTTT CASSGQGATNEKLFF
TRBJ2-7 TRBV5-5 NA NA TGTGCCAGCAGCTTAGGGACATACGAGCAGTACTTC CASSLGTYEQYF
TRBJ2-5 TRBV5-6 NA NA TGTGCCAGCAGCTTGGGGCCACAAGAGACCCAGTACTTC CASSLGPQETQYF
TRBJ1-5 TRBV28 TRBD1 NA TGTGCCAGCAGCCTTGGGACAGGCAATCAGCCCCAGCATTTT CASSLGTGNQPQHF
TRBJ2-7 TRBV7-2 NA NA TGTGCCAGCAGCTACCTGAGTACAGGGAGTTACGAGCAGTACTTC CASSYLSTGSYEQYF
TRBJ2-7 TRBV6-1 TRBD2 NA TGTGCCAGCAGTGACGTTAATAGCGGGCGAAACTACGAGCAGTACTTC CASSDVNSGRNYEQYF
TRBJ2-7 TRBV11-2 NA NA TGTGCCAGCAGCTTAGACCCTCCTCGGGAGCAGTACTTC CASSLDPPREQYF
TRBJ1-1 TRBV10-2 NA NA TGCGCCAGCAGACCGATGGGCGACGGACACTGGGCTTTCTTT CASRPMGDGHWAFF
TRBJ1-2 TRBV7-6 NA NA TGTGCCAGCAGCTTAGGGGTAGGGGCTGCTGGCTACACCTTC CASSLGVGAAGYTF
TRBJ2-7 TRBV19 NA NA TGTGCCAGCGGGACAGACTCCGGAGGGTTTGCCTACGAGCAGTACTTC CASGTDSGGFAYEQYF
TRBJ1-3 TRBV6-6 TRBD1 NA TGTGCCAGCAGGTCCGGGACAGGGGCCTCTGGAAACACCATATATTTT CASRSGTGASGNTIYF
TRBJ2-1 TRBV5-6 NA NA TGTGCCAGCAGCTACGGACTTCCAGAGATCAATGAGCAGTTCTTC CASSYGLPEINEQFF
TRBJ2-3 TRBV6-4 NA NA TGTGCCAGCAGTGACTCGATCTCCACAGATACGCAGTATTTT CASSDSISTDTQYF
TRBJ2-7 TRBV28 TRBD1 NA TGTGCCAGCAGTGTCCCCGGGACAGGGGGGCACGAGCAGTACTTC CASSVPGTGGHEQYF
TRBJ2-1 TRBV5-3 NA NA TGTGCCAGAAGCTGGCCGCGGGTTGAGCAGTTCTTC CARSWPRVEQFF
TRBJ2-7 TRBV6-5 NA NA TGTGCCAGCAGCTCCCCAGGCAGTTCCTACGAGCAGTACTTC CASSSPGSSYEQYF
TRBJ2-2 TRBV6-1 TRBD2 once TGTGCCAGCAGGCGGGGGTTTGGGAGCACCGGGGAGCTGTTTTTT CASRRGFGSTGELFF
TRBJ1-1 TRBV7-7 TRBD1 few TGTGCTAGCAGCCGGGACAGGGTGGAGGGCGGCACTGAAGCTTTCTTT CASSRDRVEGGTEAFF
TRBJ1-4 TRBV11-3 TRBD1 NA TGTGCCAGCAGCCCTCGGACAGGGGTGCATGAAAAACTGTTTTTT CASSPRTGVHEKLFF
TRBJ2-7 TRBV5-1 TRBD1 NA TGCGCCAGCAGCTTGGGACAGGGGGCCTACGAGCAGTACTTC CASSLGQGAYEQYF
TRBJ2-1 TRBV7-9 TRBD1 NA TGTGCCAGCAGCTTGGGACAGCTACTCTACAATGAGCAGTTCTTC CASSLGQLLYNEQFF
TRBJ1-3 TRBV11-2 NA NA TGTGCCAGTTCGAACAGGGCCTCTGGAAACACCATATATTTT CASSNRASGNTIYF
TRBJ1-2 TRBV6-5 TRBD1 NA TGTGCCAGCAGTTACTCGGACAGGGAGTATGGCTACACCTTC CASSYSDREYGYTF
TRBJ2-1 TRBV11-2 TRBD2 NA TGTGCCAGCAGCTTACTAGCGGGAGCCTACAATGAGCAGTTCTTC CASSLLAGAYNEQFF
TRBJ1-2 TRBV6-5 NA NA TGTGCCAGCAGTTACGGAGCCCGGGACGGCGACTATGGCTACACCTTC CASSYGARDGDYGYTF